The present TCR beta chain was sequenced within a study of PD-1 blockade in classical Hodgkin lymphoma. Study-level points and caveats: Repertoire differences have undefined causes, possibly disease activity or prior therapy. Lower baseline TCR diversity was reported for newly diagnosed patients than for healthy donors.

Every one of the patients relapsed after autologous stem cell transplantation (brentuximab vedotin exposure was variable). The assay was immunoSEQ multiplex PCR, and TCRdb's table has in-frame clones only and misses some. Here the sample spans over 10,000 clones, around 87% being singletons. This clone was counted a few times. Its antigen remains unidentified. V lost 7 bases and J lost 4, with 16 bases in between. CDR1 and CDR2 (germline): MNHEY, SVGAGI. The CDR3 covers 14 residues. J is TRBJ1-2 and V is TRBV6-5; TRBD1 is a possible D gene (6 bases). The clonotype comes from a human donor with classical Hodgkin lymphoma. The specimen was peripheral blood mononuclear cells (PBMCs), collected at baseline. CDR3 sequence reads: CASTYLRGSYGYTF. CDR3 sequence (DNA): TGTGCCAGCACTTATCTCAGGGGCAGCTATGGCTACACCTTC.